Listed below are T cell receptor beta chains from one sample, sequenced in a study of blood T cell repertoires in COVID-19. Data came from immunoSEQ multiplex PCR; TCRdb stores just in-frame clones and leaves some out. The sample has about 180,000 clones, approximately 85% seen once. Sequencing used peripheral blood. These receptors originate from a woman aged 80 or older with acute or convalescent COVID-19. Both conserved end residues are trimmed from each CDR3. A D gene is named only where the DNA matches it firmly.

d_gene,v_gene,CDR3aa
.,TRBV19,ASSRGGRDTGYT
TRBD2,TRBV5-1,ASSPASGRTYNEQF
.,TRBV4-2,ASSQVLAQTYNEQF
.,TRBV25-1,ASSARPGERLGYT
.,TRBV15,ATSRESGAPYNEQF
TRBD1,TRBV9,ASSVLDRGYLPLH
TRBD1,TRBV5-4,ASRGTGGTLGTEAF
.,TRBV3-1/TRBV3-2,ASSPRGRTATNEKLF
.,TRBV9,ASSVSRGFSTDTQY
.,TRBV6-5,ASRDTLGYTDTQY
.,TRBV12-3/TRBV12-4,ASSSALDTEAF
.,TRBV19,ASSIGISARNEKLF
TRBD2,TRBV3-1/TRBV3-2,ASSQPGTSGTKQF
TRBD1,TRBV7-2,ASSLPTGKVAGYT
TRBD2,TRBV7-2,ASSLTVTSVGVRNEQF
TRBD2,TRBV7-2,ASSNQRGAYEQY
.,TRBV29-1,SVDGPAGMGAF
TRBD1,TRBV7-8,ASSFGQGGGNTIY
.,TRBV10-1,ASSDMSGTDTQY
.,TRBV27,ASTDRSARGYT
TRBD1,TRBV13,ASSLFPGQGVYEQY
TRBD1,TRBV19,ASSATGDYGYT